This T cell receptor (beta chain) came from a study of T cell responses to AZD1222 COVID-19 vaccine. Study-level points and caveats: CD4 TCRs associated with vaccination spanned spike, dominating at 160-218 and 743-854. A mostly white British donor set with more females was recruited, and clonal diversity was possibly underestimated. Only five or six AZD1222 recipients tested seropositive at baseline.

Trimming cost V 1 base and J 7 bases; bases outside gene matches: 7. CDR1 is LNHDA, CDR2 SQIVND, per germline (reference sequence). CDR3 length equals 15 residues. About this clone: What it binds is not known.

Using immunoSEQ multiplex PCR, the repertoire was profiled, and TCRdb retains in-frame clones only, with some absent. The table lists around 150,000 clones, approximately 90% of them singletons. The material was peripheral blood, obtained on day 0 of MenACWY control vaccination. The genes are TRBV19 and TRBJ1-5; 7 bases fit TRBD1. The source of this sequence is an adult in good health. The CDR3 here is CASSIVQGGWQPQHF. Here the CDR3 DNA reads TGTGCCAGTAGTATAGTTCAGGGGGGTTGGCAGCCCCAGCATTTT.